This is a list of T cell receptor beta chains from one sample in a study of blood T cell repertoires in COVID-19. Method: immunoSEQ multiplex PCR; TCRdb's copy keeps in-frame clones and lacks some. Seen here are about 250,000 clones, about 90% observed once, and the top ten hold about 1.9%. The specimen sequenced was PBMCs or T cells enriched from blood (not recorded which). Source of these receptors: a woman under 30 who had recovered from COVID-19. The CDR3 runs from the conserved cysteine through the conserved F or W. A D gene is named only where the DNA matches it firmly. The listing skips clone size in some rows; elsewhere it reads once, few, many or a size class.

V gene: TRBV29-1; J gene: TRBJ1-1; D gene: TRBD1; clone size: once; CDR3 DNA: TGCAGCGTTGGGACAGGGTACACTGAAGCTTTCTTT; CDR3 protein: CSVGTGYTEAFF
V gene: TRBV19; J gene: TRBJ2-1; D gene: TRBD2; clone size: NA; CDR3 DNA: TGTGCCAGTAACAGTCGGACTAGCGGGACCTACAATGAGCAGTTCTTC; CDR3 protein: CASNSRTSGTYNEQFF
V gene: TRBV11-2; J gene: TRBJ2-3; D gene: TRBD1; clone size: NA; CDR3 DNA: TGTGCCAGCAGCTTGGGACAGGGTAGTGGTACGCAGTATTTT; CDR3 protein: CASSLGQGSGTQYF
V gene: TRBV12-3/TRBV12-4; J gene: TRBJ1-1; D gene: NA; clone size: NA; CDR3 DNA: TGTGCCAGCAGTTTAGGAGCTGAAGCTTTCTTT; CDR3 protein: CASSLGAEAFF
V gene: TRBV21-1; J gene: TRBJ2-7; D gene: NA; clone size: NA; CDR3 DNA: TGTGCCAGCAGCTCTTGGACCGGGACAGCCAGCTCCTACGAGCAGTACTTC; CDR3 protein: CASSSWTGTASSYEQYF
V gene: TRBV3-1/TRBV3-2; J gene: TRBJ1-1; D gene: NA; clone size: NA; CDR3 DNA: TGTGCCAGCAGCCCTATAGACTCCGGAACTTCGGTCACTGAAGCTTTCTTT; CDR3 protein: CASSPIDSGTSVTEAFF
V gene: TRBV7-8; J gene: TRBJ1-5; D gene: NA; clone size: once; CDR3 DNA: TGTGCCAGCAGCCCCCTACGATGGGAGAGCAATCAGCCCCAGCATTTT; CDR3 protein: CASSPLRWESNQPQHF
V gene: TRBV5-6; J gene: TRBJ2-1; D gene: NA; clone size: NA; CDR3 DNA: TGTGCCAGCAGCTTGGACGCCGGAACTATCTACAATGAGCAGTTCTTC; CDR3 protein: CASSLDAGTIYNEQFF
V gene: TRBV6-5; J gene: TRBJ1-3; D gene: TRBD1; clone size: NA; CDR3 DNA: TGTGCCAGCAGGATGACAGGGTACTCTGGAAACACCATATATTTT; CDR3 protein: CASRMTGYSGNTIYF
V gene: TRBV24-1; J gene: TRBJ2-1; D gene: NA; clone size: NA; CDR3 DNA: TGTGCCACCGGACCAGTCGGGGGGCCGGACAATGAGCAGTTCTTC; CDR3 protein: CATGPVGGPDNEQFF
V gene: TRBV3-1/TRBV3-2; J gene: TRBJ2-3; D gene: TRBD1; clone size: once; CDR3 DNA: TGTGCCAGCAGCCAAGGGACAGGGAGCACAGATACGCAGTATTTT; CDR3 protein: CASSQGTGSTDTQYF
V gene: TRBV2; J gene: TRBJ1-2; D gene: NA; clone size: NA; CDR3 DNA: TGTGCCAGCAGTGAAACCAACTCCGGGGTCTATGGCTACACCTTC; CDR3 protein: CASSETNSGVYGYTF
V gene: TRBV12-5; J gene: TRBJ1-6; D gene: TRBD1; clone size: NA; CDR3 DNA: TGTGCTAGTGGTTTATTCGAGGGGGCTTGGATTTCACCCCTCCACTTT; CDR3 protein: CASGLFEGAWISPLHF
V gene: TRBV11-1; J gene: TRBJ2-5; D gene: TRBD1; clone size: NA; CDR3 DNA: TGTGCCAGCACCCGAGGGCAGGGGGCGATTCAGGAGACCCAGTACTTC; CDR3 protein: CASTRGQGAIQETQYF
V gene: TRBV21-1; J gene: TRBJ1-6; D gene: NA; clone size: NA; CDR3 DNA: TGTGCCAGCAGCCCCAACAACGGGTGGGACACCAGGTCACCCCTCCACTTT; CDR3 protein: CASSPNNGWDTRSPLHF
V gene: TRBV19; J gene: TRBJ1-5; D gene: TRBD1; clone size: NA; CDR3 DNA: TGTGCCAGTAGTCGACGACAGGGGGAGGGCAATCAGCCCCAGCATTTT; CDR3 protein: CASSRRQGEGNQPQHF
V gene: TRBV19; J gene: TRBJ2-1; D gene: NA; clone size: few; CDR3 DNA: TGTGCCAGTAGTATCCTGGGGGAGGCCTACAATGAGCAGTTCTTC; CDR3 protein: CASSILGEAYNEQFF
V gene: TRBV10-3; J gene: TRBJ1-2; D gene: TRBD1; clone size: NA; CDR3 DNA: TGTGCCGTAAGACACGCAGGACAGGAAAACTATGGCTACACCTTC; CDR3 protein: CAVRHAGQENYGYTF
V gene: TRBV20-1; J gene: TRBJ2-3; D gene: TRBD2; clone size: NA; CDR3 DNA: TGCAGTGCTAGTAAAGAGGACGGGGGGGCCCCAGATACGCAGTATTTT; CDR3 protein: CSASKEDGGAPDTQYF
V gene: TRBV7-2; J gene: TRBJ2-7; D gene: TRBD2; clone size: NA; CDR3 DNA: TGTGCCAGCAGCCCCCGGTGGAAGGCGGGAGTTGGTGAGCAGTACTTC; CDR3 protein: CASSPRWKAGVGEQYF
V gene: TRBV29-1; J gene: TRBJ1-4; D gene: TRBD1; clone size: once; CDR3 DNA: TGCAGCGCCAGACAGGGCGGCGAGGAAAAACTGTTTTTT; CDR3 protein: CSARQGGEEKLFF
V gene: TRBV7-9; J gene: TRBJ2-2; D gene: NA; clone size: NA; CDR3 DNA: TGTGCCAGCAGCTTATCCCATCCCACCGGGGAGCTGTTTTTT; CDR3 protein: CASSLSHPTGELFF
V gene: TRBV7-9; J gene: TRBJ1-1; D gene: NA; clone size: NA; CDR3 DNA: TGTGCCAGCAGCTCGGGGTTGAACACTGAAGCTTTCTTT; CDR3 protein: CASSSGLNTEAFF
V gene: TRBV5-1; J gene: TRBJ1-5; D gene: NA; clone size: NA; CDR3 DNA: TGCGCCAGCAGCTTACAGGGAGGGGATCAGCCCCAGCATTTT; CDR3 protein: CASSLQGGDQPQHF
V gene: TRBV7-9; J gene: TRBJ2-2; D gene: TRBD1; clone size: NA; CDR3 DNA: TGTGCCAGCACTCTCCCGGGACAGTACACCGGGGAGCTGTTTTTT; CDR3 protein: CASTLPGQYTGELFF
V gene: TRBV7-2; J gene: TRBJ1-2; D gene: TRBD1; clone size: NA; CDR3 DNA: TGTGCCAGCAGCCCCGACAGGGGTAGGCTGTATGGCTACACCTTC; CDR3 protein: CASSPDRGRLYGYTF
V gene: TRBV19; J gene: TRBJ1-5; D gene: TRBD1; clone size: NA; CDR3 DNA: TGTGCCAGTAGCGACAGGGGGGGTGTCAATCAGCCCCAGCATTTT; CDR3 protein: CASSDRGGVNQPQHF